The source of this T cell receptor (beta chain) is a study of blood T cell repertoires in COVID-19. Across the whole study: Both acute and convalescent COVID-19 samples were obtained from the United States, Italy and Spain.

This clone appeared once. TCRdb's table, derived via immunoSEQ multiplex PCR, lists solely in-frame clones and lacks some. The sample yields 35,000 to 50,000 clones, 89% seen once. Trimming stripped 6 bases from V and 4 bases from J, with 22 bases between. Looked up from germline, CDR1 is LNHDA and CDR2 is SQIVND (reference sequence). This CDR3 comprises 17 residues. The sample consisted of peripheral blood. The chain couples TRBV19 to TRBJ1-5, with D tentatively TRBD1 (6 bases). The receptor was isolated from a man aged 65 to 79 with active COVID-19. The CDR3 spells CASRYTGTRAKNQPQHF. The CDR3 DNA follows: TGTGCCAGTAGGTATACCGGGACAAGGGCTAAGAATCAGCCCCAGCATTTT.